Sequencing of this TCR beta chain was carried out in a study of OX40 agonist ivuxolimab in advanced cancers. Overall study findings and caveats: At doses 0.1 to 3.0 mg/kg, CD4+ and CD8+ clones expanded.

On this clone: As yet, its antigen is unknown.

There are 16 residues in the CDR3. The germline V gene encodes CDR1 MNHNY and CDR2 SVGAGI (reference sequence). Trimming cost V 6 bases and J 1 base, with 19 bases left between them. Assay used: immunoSEQ multiplex PCR; TCRdb lists only in-frame clones, some missing. The sample consists of about 83,000 clones, roughly 83% of them appearing once. The receptor was derived from an adult with an advanced solid tumor such as melanoma, head and neck, liver or kidney cancer. The chain links TRBV6-6 to TRBJ2-7; no firm D call. Source: CD4+ or CD8+ T cells sorted from blood, taken in a trial of the OX40 agonist ivuxolimab. The CDR3: CASSRPQVGWSYEQYF. CDR3 nucleotides: TGTGCCAGCAGCAGACCGCAAGTTGGGTGGTCCTACGAGCAGTACTTC.